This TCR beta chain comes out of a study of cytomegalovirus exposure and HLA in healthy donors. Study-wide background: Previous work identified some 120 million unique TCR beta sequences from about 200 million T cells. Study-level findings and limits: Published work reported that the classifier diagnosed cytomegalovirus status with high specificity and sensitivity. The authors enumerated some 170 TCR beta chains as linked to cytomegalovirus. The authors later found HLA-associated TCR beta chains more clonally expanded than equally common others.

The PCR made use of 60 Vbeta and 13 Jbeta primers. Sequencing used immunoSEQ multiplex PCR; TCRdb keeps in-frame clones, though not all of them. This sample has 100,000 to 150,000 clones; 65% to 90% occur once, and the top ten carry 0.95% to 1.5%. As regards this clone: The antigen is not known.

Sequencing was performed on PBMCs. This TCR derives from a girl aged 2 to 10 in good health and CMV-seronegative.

CDR3 nucleotides: TGCGCCAGCAGCCCGACTAGCGGAAAACACCAAGAGACCCAGTACTTC. It is translated as CASSPTSGKHQETQYF. The chain employs TRBV4-1 and TRBJ2-5; 9 nucleotides line up with TRBD2. The V gene's germline CDR1 is MGHRA and CDR2 YSYEKL. J lost 0 bases, V lost 4 bases, and 6 bases had no gene match. The CDR3 loop spans 16 amino acids.